The 18 T cell receptor beta chains below all came from one sample that was sequenced in a study of T cells after somatic rescue of genetic block (dated by TCRdb to about 2020). Libraries were built with the immunoSEQ multiplex PCR assay. TCRdb provides this immuneACCESS table in a form limited to in-frame rearrangements. Some clones are lacking; in checked studies, under half of them reflect an unresolved V gene, and why the rest are absent is not known. The sample table holds almost 15,000 clones, of which about 70% were seen once. The ten largest make up 27% of the sample. Material for sequencing was peripheral blood mononuclear cells (PBMCs). The receptor source for this set is a man between 18 and 29 years old.

The chain joins TRBV6-1 to TRBJ2-3; no firm D call. The CDR3 sequence is 13 residues long. Germline loops: CDR1 MNHNS, CDR2 SASEGT. V lost 6 bases and J 0 bases, leaving 7 bases between the germline ends. CDR3 loop: CASRPTSTDTQYF. As DNA, the CDR3 is TGTGCCAGCAGACCGACTAGCACAGATACGCAGTATTTT.

The chain links TRBV27 to TRBJ2-7, with 10 bases matching TRBD2. J was trimmed by 6 bases and V by 2 bases; bases with no gene match: 4. This CDR3 is built from 14 residues. Looked up from germline, CDR1 is MNHEY and CDR2 is SMNVEV (reference sequence). CDR3 region: CASSLKREGPEQYF. The CDR3 region has the DNA TGTGCCAGCAGTTTAAAGCGGGAGGGCCCCGAGCAGTACTTC.

This chain connects TRBV28 to TRBJ1-4; D perhaps matches TRBD1 (6 bases). Germline assignment: CDR1 MDHEN and CDR2 SYDVKM. The CDR3 covers 13 residues. V lost 11 bases to trimming and J lost 7 bases, with 17 bases between them. The CDR3 DNA reads TGTGCCTCTACAGGGAGATGGATTGAAAAACTGTTTTTT. Residues: CASTGRWIEKLFF.

The V call is TRBV25-1, the J call TRBJ2-4; 11 nucleotides match TRBD1. J lost 7 bases, V lost 2 bases, and 4 bases had no gene match. The CDR3 is 15 residues long. CDR1 is MGHDK, CDR2 SYGVNS, per germline. CDR3 sequence reads: CASSELGTGGNIQYF. The CDR3 DNA reads TGTGCCAGCAGTGAACTTGGGACAGGGGGGAACATTCAGTACTTC.

This chain uses TRBV28 with TRBJ1-4; D remains ambiguous. This CDR3 is 14 amino acids long. Trimming shortened V by 3 bases and J by 10 bases, and 15 bases separated the two germline ends. Germline CDR1 reads MDHEN; CDR2 reads SYDVKM. This CDR3 is CASSLPSARLKLFF. The CDR3 DNA reads TGTGCCAGCAGTTTGCCCTCGGCGCGGCTAAAACTGTTTTTT.

The rearrangement joins TRBV9 to TRBJ2-7; D remains unclear. Germline-derived CDR1 and CDR2 are SGDLS and YYNGEE. With 4 bases removed from V and 6 bases from J, the gap between germline ends came to 26 bases. This CDR3 has 17 residues. For the CDR3, the DNA is TGTGCCAGCAGCCCATCTCCGGGCGGTGGTCCGTACGTCGAGCAGTACTTC. This codes for CASSPSPGGGPYVEQYF. The full variable domain, with the rest looked up from reference TRBV9 and TRBJ2-7, is DSGVTQTPKHLITATGQRVTLRCSPRSGDLSVYWYQQSLDQGLQFLIQYYNGEERAKGNILERFSAQQFPDLHSELNLSSLELGDSALYFCASSPSPGGGPYVEQYFGPGTRLTVT.

The rearrangement joins TRBV30 to TRBJ2-5, with TRBD2 as a possible D gene (6 bases). Germline V gene lookup returns CDR1 GTSNPN and CDR2 SVGIG (reference sequence). The CDR3 covers 13 residues. V was pared by 0 bases and J by 4 bases, with 9 bases between. CDR3 sequence reads: CAWSVLAGETQYF. CDR3 nucleotide sequence: TGTGCCTGGAGTGTACTAGCTGGAGAGACCCAGTACTTC.

J is TRBJ1-6 and V is TRBV28; 10 nucleotides agree with TRBD1. The germline V gene encodes CDR1 MDHEN and CDR2 SYDVKM. V was clipped by 6 bases and J by 9 bases; unmatched bases: 2. The CDR3 runs to 13 residues. The CDR3 DNA follows: TGTGCCAGCAGATGGGACAGGGGTTCACCCCTCCACTTT. This encodes CASRWDRGSPLHF.

This clone was picked up a small number of times. The rearrangement uses TRBV7-3 and TRBJ1-1; 9 bases fit TRBD1. The germline V gene encodes CDR1 SGHTA and CDR2 FQGTGA. This CDR3 is built from 16 residues. V lost 5 bases to trimming and J lost 3 bases; unmatched junction nucleotides: 10. The DNA for the CDR3 is TGTGCCAGCAGCCTTACAGGGGGCGCCGGGGACACTGAAGCTTTCTTT. It translates to CASSLTGGAGDTEAFF.

Points on this clone: A junction end diverges from the germline sequence, so it may reflect a read error. The chain employs TRBV19 and TRBJ2-5; 9 bases are shared with TRBD1. Looked up from germline, CDR1 is LNHDA and CDR2 is SQIVND (reference sequence). The CDR3 covers 12 residues. The CDR3 spells CASSATGGSSHF. In DNA, the CDR3 is TGTGCCAGTAGTGCCACAGGGGGCAGCTCACACTTC.

The V call is TRBV28, the J call TRBJ1-1; maybe TRBD1 (5 bases). Germline CDR1 is MDHEN and CDR2 is SYDVKM. The CDR3 sequence is 16 residues long. The V and J ends lost 7 bases and 4 bases respectively, with 22 bases between them. This CDR3 is CASTYGGGFSGTEAFF. CDR3 DNA sequence: TGTGCCAGCACCTATGGGGGAGGGTTCTCGGGCACTGAAGCTTTCTTT.

The chain employs TRBV7-6 and TRBJ2-5; tentative D call: TRBD1 (6 bases). V lost 5 bases and J 5 bases, leaving 24 bases between the germline ends. The CDR3 sequence is 17 residues long. Germline loops: CDR1 SGHVS, CDR2 FNYEAQ. The CDR3 region is CASSQTRVWGLRETQYF. The CDR3, as DNA: TGTGCCAGCAGCCAAACCCGCGTTTGGGGGCTTCGGGAGACCCAGTACTTC.

The CDR3 DNA follows: TGTGCCAGCAGCCCAGGGACAGGGGACTATGGCTACACCTTC. Protein: CASSPGTGDYGYTF. The rearrangement joins TRBV7-3 to TRBJ1-2; 10 positions agree with TRBD1. The CDR3 is 14 residues long. The germline V gene has CDR1 SGHTA and CDR2 FQGTGA. Trimming took 5 bases from V and 3 from J; bases not matched to a gene: 3.

This clone was seen only a few times. The chain combines TRBV27 with TRBJ2-1; weak D call: TRBD1 (6 bases). This CDR3 has 15 amino acids. Germline V gene lookup returns CDR1 MNHEY and CDR2 SMNVEV (reference sequence). V was pared by 5 bases and J by 3 bases, with 14 bases between. The CDR3 DNA follows: TGTGCCAGCAGTGCACAGGGAAAGGTCTACAATGAGCAGTTCTTC. Protein: CASSAQGKVYNEQFF.

The chain recombines TRBV4-2 with TRBJ2-2; 7 nucleotides match TRBD1. The CDR3 length is 17 residues. V was clipped by 1 base and J by 5 bases; unmatched bases: 10. Per germline, CDR1 LGHNA and CDR2 YNFKEQ. CDR3 in DNA: TGTGCCAGCAGCCAAGTGGGCAGGGGGACATATACCGGGGAGCTGTTTTTT. Translated: CASSQVGRGTYTGELFF.

The chain combines TRBV11-2 with TRBJ1-6, with 7 bases fitting TRBD1. V was pared by 2 bases and J by 10 bases, with 14 bases of the junction left unmatched. The CDR3 has 17 residues. The germline V gene encodes CDR1 SGHAT and CDR2 FQNNGV. The CDR3 is CASSLQATGVVGSPLHF. The CDR3 DNA reads TGTGCCAGCAGCTTACAGGCCACAGGGGTCGTAGGCTCACCCCTCCACTTT.

The chain couples TRBV5-4 to TRBJ1-5, with a tentative D call TRBD1 (6 bases). Trimming left V 4 bases short and J 1 base short, with 9 bases between. This CDR3 has 14 amino acids. Germline V CDR1 and CDR2: SGHNT, YYREEE (reference sequence). CDR3 amino acids: CASSEGGSNQPQHF. Here the CDR3 DNA reads TGTGCCAGCAGCGAGGGGGGAAGCAATCAGCCCCAGCATTTT.

This clone has a handful of counts. V usage is TRBV7-2 and J usage is TRBJ2-7; TRBD2 matches at 12 bases. With V trimmed by 0 bases and J by 0 bases, 9 bases remained unmatched. Germline V lookup: CDR1 SGHTA, CDR2 FQGNSA. CDR3 length equals 19 residues. CDR3: CASSLASLASGGDSYEQYF. CDR3 nucleotide sequence: TGTGCCAGCAGCTTAGCCTCCTTAGCTAGCGGGGGGGACTCCTACGAGCAGTACTTC.